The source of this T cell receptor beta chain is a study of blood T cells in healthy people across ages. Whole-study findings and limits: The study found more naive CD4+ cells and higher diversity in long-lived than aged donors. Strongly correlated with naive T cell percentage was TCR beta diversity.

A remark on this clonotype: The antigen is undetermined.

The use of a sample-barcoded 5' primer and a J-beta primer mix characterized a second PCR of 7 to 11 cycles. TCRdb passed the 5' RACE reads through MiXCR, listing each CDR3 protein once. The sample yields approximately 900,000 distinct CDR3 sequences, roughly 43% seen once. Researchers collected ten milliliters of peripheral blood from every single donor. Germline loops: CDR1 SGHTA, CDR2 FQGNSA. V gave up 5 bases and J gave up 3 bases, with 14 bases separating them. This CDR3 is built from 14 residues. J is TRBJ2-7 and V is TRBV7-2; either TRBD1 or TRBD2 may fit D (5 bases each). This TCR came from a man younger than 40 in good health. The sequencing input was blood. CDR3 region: CASSPGRSHYEQYF. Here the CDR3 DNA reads TGTGCCAGCAGCCCGGGACGCAGCCACTACGAGCAGTACTTC.